This note documents a single TCR beta chain sequence. Its antigen target is currently unknown. No quality values exist for individual bases; no much larger clone is one base distant. The time point label, read with the paper, signifies: before anti-PD-1 therapy. The tumor biopsies were site-matched, meaning the biopsies were taken from the same primary tumor before and after PD-1 blockade. For bulk TCRbeta sequencing, genomic DNA was extracted from tumor biopsies or peripheral blood, and input amounts ranged from roughly 616 ng to 6,004 ng. To increase sensitivity for rare clonotypes compared with single-cell TCR sequencing, remaining biopsy material was subjected to bulk TCRbeta sequencing. Histologically proven advanced or metastatic basal or squamous cell carcinoma was present in all patients, all of whom were poor candidates for surgical resection. The basal cell carcinoma cohort was made up of under twelve patients, and bulk tumor TCR sequencing was performed for seven or eight of these patients. Fresh biopsies came from the site of the primary tumor, and part of the tissue was kept in RNAlater for exome and bulk TCR sequencing.

CDR1 and CDR2, per the germline V gene (reference sequence), are DFQATT and SNEGSKA. The germline V and J ends show losses of 3 bases and 4 bases respectively, and no gene match explains 1 base of the junction. The CDR3 has 12 amino acids, counting the end cysteine and phenylalanine. Here the CDR3 DNA is all that survives: 36 bases in frame from base 1. Deep TCRbeta sequencing was performed with the immunoSEQ platform. The study's own analysis went as follows. For further analysis, only productive rearrangements were exported from the immunoSEQ Analyzer. Clones with significant expansion or contraction between timepoints were called with a two-sided binomial test at Bonferroni-corrected P below 0.01. T cell phenotypes were assigned to bulk TCRbeta clonotypes by matching the clonotypes to single-cell RNA+TCR-seq clones that had the same TCRbeta sequence. Clone enrichment in tumor was computed as tumor frequency divided by PBMC frequency from bulk TCR sequencing. GLIPH was used to group TCRs into specificity groups, clusters of distinct TCRs likely recognizing common antigens via shared CDR3 motifs. What TCRdb holds here is the immuneACCESS table cut down to in-frame rearrangements. Part of the clones is not present; checked against another copy, under half of the missing clones reflect an unresolved V gene, and the others are unexplained. From that table come the V and J calls and clone size; the DNA was used to work out D and trimming. The table for this sample lists a few thousand clones; roughly 75% of them were counted only once. The ten largest clones represent 13% of the sample.

The sample belongs to a study of T cells in tumors after PD-1 blockade (dated by TCRdb to between 2017 and 2020). Context from the whole study: Patients with prior checkpoint blockade, systemic immunosuppressant use, or recent radiotherapy or other anti-cancer therapy within 4 weeks were excluded. A subset of patients also received ongoing daily vismodegib 150 mg during anti-PD-1 treatment. The study performed paired single-cell RNA and TCR sequencing on site-matched tumors from BCC or SCC patients before and after anti-PD-1 therapy. On average, tumor samples yielded 26,066 TCR templates (range about 500-100,000) and fewer than 6,500 unique clonotypes, 15 to 25-fold deeper than single-cell TCR sequencing. Pembrolizumab 200 mg every 3 weeks or cemiplimab 350 mg every 2 weeks was administered to patients. RECIST version 1.1 was used to assess clinical response. The research as a whole found: Clonal replacement was observed only between pre- and post-treatment samples and not between two pre-treatment samples, a pattern that was regarded as arguing against biopsy timing or location artifacts. The source of novel T cell clones was not identified, and lymphoid organs or rare unexpanded clones within the tumor or the tumor periphery could be included among the possible sources. Approximately 38% of the TCR clonotypes from tumors also showed up in blood, and some novel exhausted tumor clones were present in pre-treatment blood, which suggests peripheral recruitment. Exhausted CD8+ clones expanded after therapy were found to be mostly novel clonotypes undetected pre-treatment, suggesting clonal replacement rather than reinvigoration of pre-existing clones.

The chain is encoded by TRBV20-1 joined to TRBJ1-2; TRBD1 matches 8 bases in the middle. The clonotype comes from a human donor with basal cell carcinoma. This specimen consisted of tumor tissue, obtained before anti-PD-1 treatment. The encoded CDR3 is CSASDRGYGYTF. The DNA reads TGCAGTGCTAGTGACAGGGGCTATGGCTACACCTTC.